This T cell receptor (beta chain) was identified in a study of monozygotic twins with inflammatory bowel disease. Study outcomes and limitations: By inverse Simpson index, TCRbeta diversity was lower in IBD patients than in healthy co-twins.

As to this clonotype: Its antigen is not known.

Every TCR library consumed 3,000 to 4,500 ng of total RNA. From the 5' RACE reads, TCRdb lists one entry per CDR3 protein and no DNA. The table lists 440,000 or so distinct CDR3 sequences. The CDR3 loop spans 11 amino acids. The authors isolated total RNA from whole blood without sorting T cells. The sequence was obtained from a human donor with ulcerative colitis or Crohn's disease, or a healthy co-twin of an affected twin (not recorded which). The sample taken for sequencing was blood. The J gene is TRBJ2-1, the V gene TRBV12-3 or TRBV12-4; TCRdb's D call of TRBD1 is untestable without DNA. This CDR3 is CASGLTGFWFF.